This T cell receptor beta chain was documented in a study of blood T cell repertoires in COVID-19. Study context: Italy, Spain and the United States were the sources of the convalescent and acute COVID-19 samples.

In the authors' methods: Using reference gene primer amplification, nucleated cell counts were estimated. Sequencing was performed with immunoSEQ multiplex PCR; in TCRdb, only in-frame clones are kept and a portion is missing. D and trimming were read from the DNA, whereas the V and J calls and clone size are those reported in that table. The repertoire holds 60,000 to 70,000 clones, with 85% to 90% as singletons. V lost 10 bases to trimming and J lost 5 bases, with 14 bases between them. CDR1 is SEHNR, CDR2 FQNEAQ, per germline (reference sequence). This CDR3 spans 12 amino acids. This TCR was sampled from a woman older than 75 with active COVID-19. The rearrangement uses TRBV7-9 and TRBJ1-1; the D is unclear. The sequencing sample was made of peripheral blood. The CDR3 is CATWAVETEAFF. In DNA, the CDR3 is TGTGCCACCTGGGCTGTGGAAACTGAAGCTTTCTTT.